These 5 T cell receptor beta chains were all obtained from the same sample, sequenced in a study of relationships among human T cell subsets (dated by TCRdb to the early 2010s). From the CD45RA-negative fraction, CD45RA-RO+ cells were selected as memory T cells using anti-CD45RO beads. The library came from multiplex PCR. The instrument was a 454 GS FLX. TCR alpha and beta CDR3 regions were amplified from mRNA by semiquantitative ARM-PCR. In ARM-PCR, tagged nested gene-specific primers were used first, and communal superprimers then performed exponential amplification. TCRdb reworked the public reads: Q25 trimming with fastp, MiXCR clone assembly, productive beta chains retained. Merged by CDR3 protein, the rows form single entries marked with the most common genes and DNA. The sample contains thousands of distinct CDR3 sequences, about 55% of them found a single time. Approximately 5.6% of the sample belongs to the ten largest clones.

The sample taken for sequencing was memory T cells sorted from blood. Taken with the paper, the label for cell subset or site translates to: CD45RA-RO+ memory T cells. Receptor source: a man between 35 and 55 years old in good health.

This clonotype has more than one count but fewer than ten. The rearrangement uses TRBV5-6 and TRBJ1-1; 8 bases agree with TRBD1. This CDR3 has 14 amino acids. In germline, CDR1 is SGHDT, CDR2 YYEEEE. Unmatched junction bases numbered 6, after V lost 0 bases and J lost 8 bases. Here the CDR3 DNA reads TGTGCCAGCAGCTTGGCTGGCAGGGACAGGGAAGCTTTCTTT. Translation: CASSLAGRDREAFF. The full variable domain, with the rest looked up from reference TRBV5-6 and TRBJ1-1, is DAGVTQSPTHLIKTRGQQVTLRCSPKSGHDTVSWYQQALGQGPQFIFQYYEEEERQRGNFPDRFSGHQFPNYSSELNVNALLLGDSALYLCASSLAGRDREAFFGQGTRLTVV.

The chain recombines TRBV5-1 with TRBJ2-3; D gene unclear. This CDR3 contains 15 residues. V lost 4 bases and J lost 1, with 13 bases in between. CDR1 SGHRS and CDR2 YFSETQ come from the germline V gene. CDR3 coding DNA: TGCGCCAGCAGCCTAACAGAGCGAGGCACAGATACGCAGTATTTT. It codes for CASSLTERGTDTQYF.

The CDR3 spells CATEDRVRTEAFF. CDR3 coding DNA: TGTGCCACAGAAGACCGCGTTCGCACTGAAGCTTTCTTT. V gene TRBV15 combines with J gene TRBJ1-1; no clear D gene. Trimming left V 9 bases short and J 4 bases short, with 15 bases between. The germline V gene has CDR1 LNHNV and CDR2 YYDKDF (reference sequence). This CDR3 comprises 13 residues.

The CDR3 nucleotides read TGCGCCAGCAGCTTGGTGGGACAGGCCTACGAGCAGTACTTC. Translating gives CASSLVGQAYEQYF. This chain uses TRBV5-1 with TRBJ2-7, with 8 positions matching TRBD1. There are 14 residues in the CDR3. Germline V lookup: CDR1 SGHRS, CDR2 YFSETQ. The V segment lost 0 bases and the J segment 2 bases; nucleotides outside the gene matches: 1.

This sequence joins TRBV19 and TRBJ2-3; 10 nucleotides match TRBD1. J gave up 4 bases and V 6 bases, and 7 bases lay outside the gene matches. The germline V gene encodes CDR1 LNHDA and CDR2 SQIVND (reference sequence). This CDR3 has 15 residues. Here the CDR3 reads CASRTGTGAADTQYF. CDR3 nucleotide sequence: TGTGCCAGTAGAACCGGGACAGGGGCAGCAGATACGCAGTATTTT.